This T cell receptor beta chain originates from a study of T cell responses to AZD1222 COVID-19 vaccine. Sequencing used immunoSEQ multiplex PCR; TCRdb keeps in-frame clones, though not all of them. The repertoire holds some 150,000 clones, roughly nine tenths seen once, with around 2.9% in the top ten. V was trimmed by 4 bases and J by 0 bases, leaving 12 bases between them. This CDR3 is built from 15 residues. CDR1 is MNHEY and CDR2 is SVGAGI in the germline V gene. Remarks on this clone: The target antigen is unknown.

Study outcomes and limitations: CD4 TCRs associated with vaccination spanned spike, dominating at 160-218 and 743-854. All repertoire sampling was performed exclusively after the peak T cell response. White British people made up most donors, females outnumbered males, and clonal diversity was possibly underestimated.

The sequence was obtained from an adult in good health. Sequenced material: peripheral blood, taken on day 0 of AZD1222 vaccination. The rearrangement links TRBV6-5 to TRBJ1-2, with unresolved D. The CDR3 DNA follows: TGTGCCAGCAGTTCGTTGAGGAGCCCTAACTATGGCTACACCTTC. Its translation is CASSSLRSPNYGYTF.